Following are 22 T cell receptor beta chains from one sample sequenced in a study of cytomegalovirus exposure and HLA in healthy donors. PCR primers comprised 60 Vbeta and 13 Jbeta primers. The method was immunoSEQ multiplex PCR; TCRdb's version includes in-frame clones alone and lacks a portion of them. The sample yields roughly 170,000 clones, 75% to 85% seen once. Sequencing was performed on PBMCs. The receptor source for this set is a boy between 10 and 17 years old in good health and CMV-seronegative.

The rearrangement uses TRBV10-3 and TRBJ2-5, with D perhaps TRBD2 (5 bases). Germline CDR1 is ENHRY and CDR2 is SYGVKD. CDR3 length equals 15 residues. Trimming pared 0 bases from V and 4 bases from J, leaving 12 bases between. The CDR3 DNA sequence: TGTGCCATCAGTGAGTCGGCGCTAGCTTTAGAGACCCAGTACTTC. This codes for CAISESALALETQYF.

V gene TRBV18 combines with J gene TRBJ2-7; 11 bases map to TRBD2. V lost 0 bases to trimming and J lost 5 bases; unmatched junction nucleotides: 6. This CDR3 is 16 amino acids long. Germline CDR1 and CDR2: KGHSH and LQKENI. CDR3 protein: CASSPPLGTSGHEQYF. In DNA form, the CDR3 reads TGTGCCAGCTCACCACCATTAGGGACTAGCGGCCACGAGCAGTACTTC.

The rearrangement uses TRBV5-4 and TRBJ2-6; unclear D gene. CDR1 SGHNT and CDR2 YYREEE come from the germline V gene (reference sequence). Trimming pared 0 bases from V and 4 bases from J, leaving 17 bases between. This CDR3 is 18 amino acids long. CDR3 DNA: TGTGCCAGCAGCTTGGAGTGGCCTGAAGACTCCGGGGCCAACGTCCTGACTTTC. As protein: CASSLEWPEDSGANVLTF.

The chain uses TRBV6-5 and TRBJ1-3; no firm D call. This CDR3 contains 16 residues. CDR1 and CDR2 from the germline V gene are MNHEY and SVGAGI. Trimming cost V 3 bases and J 0 bases, with 12 bases left between them. CDR3 loop: CASSYFPVLSGNTIYF. CDR3 sequence (DNA): TGTGCCAGCAGTTATTTTCCCGTACTCTCTGGAAACACCATATATTTT.

In its sample, this clone was seen a few times. The rearrangement uses TRBV19 and TRBJ2-7; 7 bases agree with TRBD1. Germline-derived CDR1 and CDR2 are LNHDA and SQIVND (reference sequence). The CDR3 is made up of 14 amino acids. J lost 4 bases, V lost 6 bases, and 9 bases had no gene match. The CDR3 spells CASRSRQGSYEQYF. Here the CDR3 DNA reads TGTGCCAGTAGGTCCCGACAGGGTTCGTACGAGCAGTACTTC.

The V and J genes are TRBV30 and TRBJ2-2, with 7 bases matching TRBD1. The V segment lost 0 bases and the J segment 5 bases; nucleotides outside the gene matches: 3. Germline assignment: CDR1 GTSNPN and CDR2 SVGIG (reference sequence). This CDR3 is built from 14 residues. The CDR3 bases are TGTGCCTGGAGTGTTTTACAGGGGACCGGGGAGCTGTTTTTT. It yields the protein CAWSVLQGTGELFF.

This rearrangement joins TRBV4-3 to TRBJ1-5; D perhaps matches TRBD1 (6 bases). CDR1 LGHNA and CDR2 YSLEER come from the germline V gene. This CDR3 is 15 amino acids long. Trimming pared 4 bases from V and 9 bases from J, leaving 19 bases between. The CDR3 nucleotides read TGCGCCAGCAGCCCTAGCACAAGGTCCAGGGGGCCCCAGCATTTT. It is translated as CASSPSTRSRGPQHF.

CDR3 nucleotide sequence: TGCGCCAGCAGCCAAGCCGGGACAGCACAGCCCCAGCATTTT. Protein product: CASSQAGTAQPQHF. The chain has TRBV4-1 and TRBJ1-5; 7 bases are shared with TRBD1. The CDR3 is 14 residues long. Germline V gene data show CDR1 as MGHRA and CDR2 as YSYEKL. V shed 1 base and J 7 bases; nucleotides not matched to a gene: 4.

The V gene is TRBV7-2, the J gene TRBJ2-3, with TRBD2 identical over 9 bases. CDR1 and CDR2 (germline): SGHTA, FQGNSA. V lost 1 base to trimming and J lost 6 bases; unmatched junction nucleotides: 5. CDR3 length equals 15 residues. The CDR3 reads CASSLDASGIDTQYF. CDR3 coding DNA: TGTGCCAGCAGCTTAGACGCTAGCGGGATTGATACGCAGTATTTT.

The rearrangement uses TRBV5-1 and TRBJ2-5, with D perhaps matching TRBD1 (5 bases). The closer fit of TRBJ2-7 to the DNA end suggests the J call may be wrong. Germline CDR1 is SGHRS and CDR2 is YFSETQ. The length of the CDR3 is 15 residues. CDR3 protein: CASSLAAGSHYEQYF. In nucleotides, the CDR3 is TGCGCCAGCAGCTTGGCCGCAGGGTCCCACTACGAGCAGTACTTC.

This clone appeared a few times. The CDR3 coding sequence is TGTGCCAGCAGTGTACAGGGGGACACCGGGGAGCTGTTTTTT. It is translated as CASSVQGDTGELFF. The V and J genes are TRBV6-4 and TRBJ2-2; 8 nucleotides agree with TRBD1. Germline CDR1 and CDR2: MRHNA and SNTAGT. V lost 4 bases to trimming and J lost 3 bases; unmatched junction nucleotides: 1. This CDR3 contains 14 residues.

A remark on this clone: At one end the junction does not follow the germline gene, possibly because of a read error. The chain recombines TRBV7-9 with TRBJ2-2; TRBD2 is a possible D gene (5 bases). Germline CDR1 is SEHNR and CDR2 is FQNEAQ (reference sequence). The CDR3 covers 15 residues. The CDR3 sequence: CASIPPQENTGELCF. DNA for the CDR3: TGTGCCAGCATCCCACCCCAGGAAAACACCGGGGAGCTGTGTTTT.

The chain is built from TRBV11-2 and TRBJ1-1; a possible D gene is TRBD1 (5 bases). V lost 4 bases to trimming and J lost 2 bases, with 17 bases between them. Germline loops: CDR1 SGHAT, CDR2 FQNNGV. CDR3 size: 16 residues. CDR3 residues: CASSSPGGGSNTEAFF. In DNA form, the CDR3 reads TGTGCCAGCAGCTCACCAGGCGGGGGGTCAAACACTGAAGCTTTCTTT. The variable domain in full, completed from reference TRBV11-2 and TRBJ1-1, reads EAGVAQSPRYKIIEKRQSVAFWCNPISGHATLYWYQQILGQGPKLLIQFQNNGVVDDSQLPKDRFSAERLKGVDSTLKIQPAKLEDSAVYLCASSSPGGGSNTEAFFGQGTRLTVV.

The chain carries TRBV5-1 and TRBJ2-7, with 8 nucleotides matching TRBD2. V lost 4 bases to trimming and J lost 0 bases; unmatched junction nucleotides: 6. The germline V gene has CDR1 SGHRS and CDR2 YFSETQ. The CDR3 covers 15 residues. The CDR3 coding sequence is TGCGCCAGCAGCCCCGGACGGGGGGGCTCCTACGAGCAGTACTTC. This gives the protein CASSPGRGGSYEQYF. Looking up the rest from reference TRBV5-1 and TRBJ2-7 gives the full variable domain: KAGVTQTPRYLIKTRGQQVTLSCSPISGHRSVSWYQQTPGQGLQFLFEYFSETQRNKGNFPGRFSGRQFSNSRSEMNVSTLELGDSALYLCASSPGRGGSYEQYFGPGTRLTVT.

The chain carries TRBV14 and TRBJ2-5; a weak D match, TRBD1 (6 bases). The J call may be mistaken, given a closer DNA end match to TRBJ2-7. This CDR3 has 12 residues. Germline assignment: CDR1 SGHDN and CDR2 FVKESK. In DNA form, the CDR3 reads TGTGCCAGCAGCCCACAGGGCTACGAGCAGTACTTC. Protein: CASSPQGYEQYF.

The sample holds a few counts of this clone. The rearrangement joins TRBV30 to TRBJ1-5; no definite D call. CDR1 and CDR2 (germline): GTSNPN, SVGIG (reference sequence). V dropped 0 bases and J dropped 6 bases, with 12 bases sitting between them. The CDR3 is 14 amino acids. The CDR3 loop is CAWSVNLRGQPQHF. CDR3 coding DNA: TGTGCCTGGAGTGTAAACTTGCGCGGTCAGCCCCAGCATTTT.

The J gene is TRBJ1-4, the V gene TRBV29-1; D is unresolved. Germline assignment: CDR1 SQVTM and CDR2 ANQGSEA. The ends were cut back, 4 bases at V and 8 bases at J, with 8 bases in the middle. There are 11 residues in the CDR3. The CDR3 nucleotides are TGCAGCGTTGGTGAGTCAGAAAAACTGTTTTTT. The encoded protein is CSVGESEKLFF.

This clone has only a few counts. V and J are TRBV25-1 and TRBJ1-1; no firm D call. Trimming took 1 base from V and 8 from J, leaving 11 bases between them. This CDR3 is built from 13 residues. CDR1 is MGHDK, CDR2 SYGVNS, per germline. The chain's CDR3 is CASSEFAAAEAFF. DNA of the CDR3: TGTGCCAGCAGTGAATTTGCGGCAGCCGAAGCTTTCTTT.

This chain joins TRBV11-2 and TRBJ2-7, with 8 bases fitting TRBD1. CDR1 is SGHAT, CDR2 FQNNGV, per germline. This CDR3 is built from 15 residues. Losses at the gene ends were 5 bases for V and 2 bases for J; bases not matched to a gene: 8. This CDR3 reads CASSLIRTGPYEQYF. The DNA for the CDR3 is TGTGCCAGCAGCCTGATCCGGACAGGGCCCTACGAGCAGTACTTC.

This clone came up once. This chain links TRBV10-3 with TRBJ1-5, with D perhaps matching TRBD1 (6 bases). V was trimmed by 4 bases and J by 0 bases, leaving 10 bases between them. The CDR3 runs to 15 residues. CDR1 and CDR2 (germline): ENHRY, SYGVKD. This CDR3 reads CAISAGGDSNQPQHF. The CDR3 DNA follows: TGTGCCATCAGTGCTGGGGGCGATAGCAATCAGCCCCAGCATTTT.

The J gene is TRBJ2-1, the V gene TRBV9; 7 bases are shared with TRBD2. Germline V gene lookup returns CDR1 SGDLS and CDR2 YYNGEE. With V trimmed by 0 bases and J by 9 bases, 12 bases remained unmatched. This CDR3 region has 16 residues. CDR3 sequence: CASSVANSGRDSEQFF. For the CDR3, the DNA is TGTGCCAGCAGCGTAGCGAATAGCGGGCGTGATAGTGAGCAGTTCTTC.

V gene TRBV4-3 combines with J gene TRBJ2-6, with D possibly matching TRBD2 (5 bases). Germline CDR1 is LGHNA and CDR2 is YSLEER. The CDR3 loop spans 18 amino acids. Trimming removed 1 base at V and 0 bases at J, with 13 bases between. The CDR3 DNA reads TGCGCCAGCAGCCAAGCGCTAGCCCTAATCTCTGGGGCCAACGTCCTGACTTTC. Translation gives CASSQALALISGANVLTF.